This TCR beta chain stems from a study of early T cells in non-severe SARS-CoV-2 infection. Across the whole study: Investigators sequenced bulk RNA drawn from unsorted whole blood, and chains remained unpaired.

After removal of 5 bases from V and 2 bases from J, the junction contained 0 bases not matched to a gene. Looked up from germline, CDR1 is SEHNR and CDR2 is FQNEAQ (reference sequence). The CDR3 totals 12 residues. Concerning this clonotype: Its target is unknown.

Points from the study as a whole: Matching against VDJdb likely underestimated virus-specific expansions, favoring anti-spike CD8.

Unique molecular identifiers were attached to individual cDNA molecules. TCRdb processed the 5' RACE reads anew with MiXCR; each CDR3 protein has one entry. The table includes under 85,000 distinct CDR3 sequences, more than 14% detected once. The gene calls are TRBV7-9 and TRBJ2-7; 7 nucleotides align to TRBD1. This clonotype was sampled from an adult who was a healthcare worker with PCR-confirmed SARS-CoV-2 infection or an uninfected control (not recorded which). The sample here was whole blood, taken at baseline. The CDR3 coding sequence is TGTGCCAGCAGCCAGGGGGCCTACGAGCAGTACTTC. Residues: CASSQGAYEQYF.